This note documents a single TCR beta chain sequence. The antigen is not known. The entry originates in a study of T cells after yellow fever vaccination. About the study: It was SMART-Seq v4 Ultra Low Input that prepared the fractions with low cell numbers.

Findings and caveats of the study: The bulk population could contribute abundant contaminating clonotypes to FACS-sorted repertoires. A faster peak, day 5 versus 15, was reached by the weaker secondary response. Just a small share of clonotypes turned up in the CD4 compartment as well as the CD8 compartment.

In TCRdb, the 5' RACE reads were re-called with MiXCR into one record per CDR3 protein. The sample consists of fewer than 400,000 distinct CDR3 sequences, 6.2% of them appearing once. The sequence was obtained from a man younger than 40 who received the YFV17D yellow fever vaccine. The specimen comprised PBMCs, sampled 5 days after the yellow fever booster vaccination.

The CDR3 here is CASSPDRSSYEQYF. In DNA form, the CDR3 reads TGTGCCAGCAGTCCCGATCGGAGCTCCTACGAGCAGTACTTC. V and J are TRBV6-1 and TRBJ2-7; D remains ambiguous. V lost 5 bases and J lost 0, with 11 bases in between. Germline V lookup: CDR1 MNHNS, CDR2 SASEGT. CDR3 length equals 14 residues.